The T cell receptor (beta chain) described here comes from a study of T cells after yellow fever vaccination. Across the study: The SMART-Seq v4 Ultra Low Input method served to prepare the low-cell-number fractions. Findings of the study overall: Abundant bulk-derived clonotypes could contaminate FACS-sorted repertoires. When the response was secondary, it was weaker but reached its peak faster, day 5 versus 15.

TCRdb processed the 5' RACE reads anew with MiXCR; each CDR3 protein has one entry. The table includes 150,000 to 200,000 distinct CDR3 sequences, 9.5% to 11% detected once. This clonotype turned up a few times. Its antigen is unknown. V was trimmed by 2 bases and J by 0 bases, leaving 14 bases between them. This CDR3 spans 17 amino acids. The V gene's germline CDR1 is MNHEY and CDR2 SMNVEV (reference sequence). The chain combines TRBV27 with TRBJ1-5; tentative D call: TRBD1 (5 bases). The sequenced sample was CD8+ T cells sorted from PBMCs, obtained 15 days after the yellow fever booster vaccination. This clonotype was obtained from a man younger than 30 who received the YFV17D yellow fever vaccine. The CDR3 is CASSLTGGVDSNQPQHF. The CDR3 region has the DNA TGTGCCAGCAGTTTAACCGGGGGGGTGGATAGCAATCAGCCCCAGCATTTT.